The next 13 T cell receptor beta chains were all read from a single sample in a study of blood T cell repertoires in COVID-19. Here immunoSEQ multiplex PCR was the method, and the copy in TCRdb shows in-frame clones only, minus some. Here the sample spans under 300,000 clones, about 90% being singletons. Sequencing was performed on PBMCs or T cells enriched from blood (not recorded which). These receptors originate from a woman aged 30 to 39 with acute COVID-19.

This rearrangement joins TRBV7-2 to TRBJ1-4; no clear D. In germline, CDR1 is SGHTA, CDR2 FQGNSA. This CDR3 is 15 amino acids long. Trimming cost V 4 bases and J 0 bases, with 9 bases left between them. The CDR3 reads CASSSQVATNEKLFF. The CDR3 DNA is TGTGCCAGCAGCTCTCAGGTTGCAACTAATGAAAAACTGTTTTTT.

This clone has more than one count but fewer than ten. The chain employs TRBV28 and TRBJ1-3, with D hard to call. With 1 base removed from V and 4 bases from J, the gap between germline ends came to 14 bases. Per germline, CDR1 MDHEN and CDR2 SYDVKM. This CDR3 is 16 amino acids long. Here the CDR3 DNA reads TGTGCCAGCAGTTTATTGTCGGAGGGTGGCGGAAACACCATATATTTT. Translated: CASSLLSEGGGNTIYF. Full variable domain (rest looked up from reference TRBV28 and TRBJ1-3): DVKVTQSSRYLVKRTGEKVFLECVQDMDHENMFWYRQDPGLGLRLIYFSYDVKMKEKGDIPEGYSVSREKKERFSLILESASTNQTSMYLCASSLLSEGGGNTIYFGEGSWLTVV.

The CDR3 region has the DNA TGCGCCAGCTCCGCCACCGTAGCGGGAGGGGCAGATACGCAGTATTTT. The encoded protein is CASSATVAGGADTQYF. The V gene is TRBV5-1, the J gene TRBJ2-3; 11 bases map to TRBD2. CDR1 and CDR2 (germline): SGHRS, YFSETQ. The CDR3 is made up of 16 amino acids. V shed 7 bases and J 4 bases; nucleotides not matched to a gene: 11.

The J gene is TRBJ1-4, the V gene TRBV19; perhaps TRBD1 as D (6 bases). CDR1 and CDR2 (germline): LNHDA, SQIVND (reference sequence). The length of the CDR3 is 17 residues. The V end was cut by 8 bases, the J end by 0 bases, with 19 bases between. CDR3 residues: CASSSLQGYTTNEKLFF. In DNA, the CDR3 is TGTGCCAGTTCCTCACTACAGGGATACACAACTAATGAAAAACTGTTTTTT. Variable domain in full (rest from reference TRBV19 and TRBJ1-4): DGGITQSPKYLFRKEGQNVTLSCEQNLNHDAMYWYRQDPGQGLRLIYYSQIVNDFQKGDIAEGYSVSREKKESFPLTVTSAQKNPTAFYLCASSSLQGYTTNEKLFFGSGTQLSVL.

J is TRBJ1-3 and V is TRBV2; 7 bases line up with TRBD1. After removal of 8 bases from V and 0 bases from J, the junction contained 7 bases not matched to a gene. Germline CDR1 reads SNHLY; CDR2 reads FYNNEI. CDR3 length equals 15 residues. This CDR3 is CASQDRPFSGNTIYF. CDR3 in DNA: TGTGCCAGCCAGGACAGGCCATTCTCTGGAAACACCATATATTTT. The full variable domain, in which reference TRBV2 and TRBJ1-3 provide the parts outside the CDR3, is EPEVTQTPSHQVTQMGQEVILRCVPISNHLYFYWYRQILGQKVEFLVSFYNNEISEKSEIFDDQFSVERPDGSNFTLKIRSTKLEDSAMYFCASQDRPFSGNTIYFGEGSWLTVV.

This chain connects TRBV30 to TRBJ2-7, with 7 nucleotides matching TRBD1. This CDR3 has 12 residues. Trimming cost V 5 bases and J 3 bases; bases outside gene matches: 4. Germline V gene lookup returns CDR1 GTSNPN and CDR2 SVGIG (reference sequence). The CDR3 protein is CAWGAGGYEQYF. The DNA for the CDR3 is TGTGCCTGGGGTGCAGGGGGCTACGAGCAGTACTTC.

The chain recombines TRBV2 with TRBJ2-7; D is perhaps TRBD1 (5 bases). The CDR3 has 13 amino acids. V was clipped by 6 bases and J by 0 bases, with 9 bases between them. Germline lookup yields CDR1 SNHLY and CDR2 FYNNEI. CDR3 sequence reads: CASRQDNSYEQYF. CDR3 in DNA: TGTGCCAGCAGACAGGACAACTCCTACGAGCAGTACTTC.

The chain couples TRBV19 to TRBJ1-2; D gene ambiguous. The CDR3 loop spans 15 amino acids. V lost 3 bases and J lost 4, with 15 bases in between. Germline lookup yields CDR1 LNHDA and CDR2 SQIVND (reference sequence). DNA of the CDR3: TGTGCCAGTAGTATGGGAGGGAACGGCGTCTATGGCTACACCTTC. This codes for CASSMGGNGVYGYTF. Looking up the rest from reference TRBV19 and TRBJ1-2 gives the full variable domain: DGGITQSPKYLFRKEGQNVTLSCEQNLNHDAMYWYRQDPGQGLRLIYYSQIVNDFQKGDIAEGYSVSREKKESFPLTVTSAQKNPTAFYLCASSMGGNGVYGYTFGSGTRLTVV.

The chain links TRBV11-1 to TRBJ2-7, with D perhaps TRBD1 (5 bases). Germline V gene sequence: CDR1 SGHAT, CDR2 FQDESV (reference sequence). V shed 5 bases and J shed 4 bases, with 9 bases lying between them. CDR3 length: 12 amino acids. The CDR3: CASSKQEYEQYF. DNA for the CDR3: TGTGCCAGCAGCAAACAGGAATACGAGCAGTACTTC. The entire variable domain, with the rest obtained from reference TRBV11-1 and TRBJ2-7, is as follows: EAEVAQSPRYKITEKSQAVAFWCDPISGHATLYWYRQILGQGPELLVQFQDESVVDDSQLPKDRFSAERLKGVDSTLKIQPAELGDSAMYLCASSKQEYEQYFGPGTRLTVT.

The V and J genes are TRBV5-5 and TRBJ1-5; TRBD1 agrees at 8 bases. This CDR3 comprises 17 residues. CDR1 and CDR2 from the germline V gene are SGHKS and YYEKEE (reference sequence). With V trimmed by 4 bases and J by 7 bases, 16 bases remained unmatched. CDR3 loop: CASSPLGKDRVGQPQHF. CDR3 in DNA: TGTGCCAGCAGCCCCTTAGGGAAGGACAGGGTTGGCCAGCCCCAGCATTTT.

The genes are TRBV28 and TRBJ1-5; no definite D call. Germline-derived CDR1 and CDR2 are MDHEN and SYDVKM. CDR3 length: 12 residues. Trimming took 3 bases from V and 6 from J, leaving 6 bases between them. In nucleotides, the CDR3 is TGTGCCAGCAGTTTGACTGGTCAGCCCCAGCATTTT. This encodes CASSLTGQPQHF.

The rearrangement uses TRBV24-1 and TRBJ1-5; D is perhaps TRBD1 (5 bases). This CDR3 spans 15 amino acids. Germline lookup yields CDR1 KGHDR and CDR2 SFDVKD. The ends were cut back, 6 bases at V and 3 bases at J, with 14 bases in the middle. The CDR3 DNA follows: TGTGCCACCAGTCCCTGGGGCGGTTTCAATCAGCCCCAGCATTTT. Protein: CATSPWGGFNQPQHF.

The chain joins TRBV30 to TRBJ1-5; D call uncertain. Deletions cut 2 bases from V and 2 bases from J, with 7 bases between. The CDR3 runs 13 residues. Germline CDR1 is GTSNPN and CDR2 is SVGIG (reference sequence). Written as DNA, the CDR3 is TGTGCCTGGAGTCTAAGAGGCAATCAGCCCCAGCATTTT. The encoded protein is CAWSLRGNQPQHF. Variable domain in full (rest from reference TRBV30 and TRBJ1-5): SQTIHQWPATLVQPVGSPLSLECTVEGTSNPNLYWYRQAAGRGLQLLFYSVGIGQISSEVPQNLSASRPQDRQFILSSKKLLLSDSGFYLCAWSLRGNQPQHFGDGTRLSIL.